A single sample is the source of the 29 T cell receptor beta chains below, sequenced in a study of OX40 agonist ivuxolimab in advanced cancers. Generated by immunoSEQ multiplex PCR, the TCRdb table keeps only in-frame clones and is missing some. The sample includes roughly 53,000 clones, roughly 92% of them seen just once. The sample consisted of CD4+ or CD8+ T cells sorted from blood, taken in a trial of the OX40 agonist ivuxolimab. The origin of the receptors is an adult with an advanced solid tumor such as melanoma, head and neck, liver or kidney cancer.

The chain joins TRBV11-2 to TRBJ2-5, with TRBD2 matching 7 bases. CDR3 length: 16 amino acids. Trimming at V came to 5 bases and at J to 0 bases, leaving 9 bases not matched to a gene. In germline, CDR1 is SGHAT, CDR2 FQNNGV. Here the CDR3 reads CASSPPGGWYQETQYF. Here the CDR3 DNA reads TGTGCCAGCAGCCCCCCGGGGGGTTGGTACCAAGAGACCCAGTACTTC.

The chain joins TRBV9 to TRBJ2-1; 8 bases agree with TRBD1. Germline V gene sequence: CDR1 SGDLS, CDR2 YYNGEE. V shed 4 bases, J shed 1 base, and the junction held 10 bases outside the gene matches. The CDR3 is 17 residues long. The CDR3 sequence is CASSPQDRVASYNEQFF. As DNA, the CDR3 is TGTGCCAGCAGCCCCCAGGACAGGGTAGCATCCTACAATGAGCAGTTCTTC.

V is TRBV5-6 and J is TRBJ2-5, with D possibly matching TRBD2 (5 bases). V lost 5 bases, J lost 4 bases, and 12 bases lay in between. CDR1 SGHDT and CDR2 YYEEEE come from the germline V gene. The CDR3 length is 13 residues. The CDR3 region is CASRIAEGETQYF. CDR3 nucleotide sequence: TGTGCCAGCAGGATCGCAGAGGGAGAGACCCAGTACTTC.

The chain uses TRBV6-5 and TRBJ2-2, with TRBD2 as a possible D gene (6 bases). The CDR3 is 16 amino acids. From germline, CDR1 is MNHEY and CDR2 SVGAGI. With 2 bases removed from V and 2 bases from J, the gap between germline ends came to 12 bases. CDR3 in amino acids: CASSYGEVLNTGELFF. CDR3 sequence (DNA): TGTGCCAGCAGTTACGGGGAGGTCCTCAACACCGGGGAGCTGTTTTTT.

The chain uses TRBV28 and TRBJ2-1; no clear D gene. CDR1 is MDHEN and CDR2 is SYDVKM in the germline V gene. The CDR3 runs to 16 residues. With 4 bases removed from V and 2 bases from J, the gap between germline ends came to 15 bases. For the CDR3, the DNA is TGTGCCAGCAGTTCCAGGTCCCAACGTCCCTACAATGAGCAGTTCTTC. Its protein product is CASSSRSQRPYNEQFF.

J is TRBJ2-1 and V is TRBV15; the match to TRBD2 covers 10 bases. Germline trimming cut 1 base from V and 5 bases from J; bases unmatched to any gene: 2. Germline-derived CDR1 and CDR2 are LNHNV and YYDKDF (reference sequence). The CDR3 is 15 residues long. CDR3 loop: CATSRGTSGNNEQFF. CDR3 DNA: TGTGCCACCAGCAGAGGGACTAGCGGAAACAATGAGCAGTTCTTC.

V gene TRBV14 combines with J gene TRBJ1-5; D is perhaps TRBD1 (5 bases). Per germline, CDR1 SGHDN and CDR2 FVKESK. This CDR3 region has 15 residues. V lost 4 bases and J lost 0, with 10 bases in between. CDR3 sequence: CASSLGGYSNQPQHF. DNA of the CDR3: TGTGCCAGCAGCCTCGGGGGTTATAGCAATCAGCCCCAGCATTTT.

This chain joins TRBV5-6 and TRBJ2-3, with TRBD2 matching 10 bases. J lost 0 bases, V lost 7 bases, and 2 bases had no gene match. From germline, CDR1 is SGHDT and CDR2 YYEEEE. This CDR3 has 14 residues. This chain's CDR3 is CASSTSGSTDTQYF. CDR3 nucleotide sequence: TGTGCCAGCTCGACTAGCGGGAGCACAGATACGCAGTATTTT.

The chain carries TRBV10-1 and TRBJ2-2; D gene unclear. Germline CDR1 reads WNHNN; CDR2 reads SYGVQD (reference sequence). This CDR3 spans 15 amino acids. The V end lost 5 bases, the J end lost 0 bases, and 10 bases lay between the germline ends. CDR3 region: CASSPRASNTGELFF. The CDR3 bases are TGCGCCAGCAGTCCCCGGGCCTCGAACACCGGGGAGCTGTTTTTT.

The chain links TRBV4-3 to TRBJ2-3; the match to TRBD2 covers 8 bases. This CDR3 comprises 16 residues. V trimming: 0 bases; J trimming: 3 bases; junction bases outside the gene matches: 5. Looked up from germline, CDR1 is LGHNA and CDR2 is YSLEER. CDR3 nucleotides: TGCGCCAGCAGCCAAGATCTGGGACTAGGGACAGATACGCAGTATTTT. It encodes CASSQDLGLGTDTQYF.

The gene calls are TRBV7-8 and TRBJ2-1; D might be TRBD1 or TRBD2, each matching 7 bases. The CDR3 consists of 17 residues. Germline V gene sequence: CDR1 SGHVS, CDR2 FQNEAQ. V was clipped by 7 bases and J by 0 bases, with 19 bases between them. The CDR3 nucleotides read TGTGCCAGCACCGTAGGGAGGGGACAGAGCTCCTACAATGAGCAGTTCTTC. It specifies CASTVGRGQSSYNEQFF.

This clone was detected a few times. The J gene is TRBJ1-1, the V gene TRBV27, with D perhaps TRBD1 (5 bases). CDR1 is MNHEY, CDR2 SMNVEV, per germline (reference sequence). V lost 3 bases to trimming and J lost 2 bases, with 7 bases between them. The CDR3 contains 13 residues. CDR3 amino acids: CASSFGGNTEAFF. CDR3 sequence (DNA): TGTGCCAGCAGTTTCGGGGGAAACACTGAAGCTTTCTTT.

This clone was seen a few times. The J gene is TRBJ2-7, the V gene TRBV6-6; D uncertain. Trimming cost V 10 bases and J 5 bases, with 9 bases left between them. This CDR3 spans 10 amino acids. CDR1 and CDR2 (germline): MNHNY, SVGAGI (reference sequence). The chain's CDR3 is CATRTNEQYF. The CDR3 nucleotides are TGTGCCACCCGCACTAACGAGCAGTACTTC.

The V gene is TRBV4-1, the J gene TRBJ2-7, with 8 bases matching TRBD1. The CDR3 covers 16 residues. The germline V gene encodes CDR1 MGHRA and CDR2 YSYEKL. Losses at the gene ends were 3 bases for V and 6 bases for J; bases not matched to a gene: 13. CDR3 in amino acids: CASSHGRTGRLGEQYF. The CDR3, as DNA: TGCGCCAGCAGCCATGGACGGACAGGGCGGCTAGGCGAGCAGTACTTC.

This clone appeared once. The V call is TRBV6-5, the J call TRBJ2-1; TRBD2 matches 11 bases. This CDR3 spans 15 amino acids. V lost 7 bases, J lost 3 bases, and 5 bases stayed unmatched. Germline V gene lookup returns CDR1 MNHEY and CDR2 SVGAGI. Here the CDR3 DNA reads TGTGCCAGCAAATCGACTAGCGGGGTCTACAATGAGCAGTTCTTC. This translates into CASKSTSGVYNEQFF.

The chain uses TRBV9 and TRBJ2-7; weak D call: TRBD2 (5 bases). The CDR3 consists of 17 residues. Trimming pared 0 bases from V and 1 base from J, leaving 17 bases between. Germline V gene lookup returns CDR1 SGDLS and CDR2 YYNGEE. The CDR3 nucleotides are TGTGCCAGCAGCGTAGATCCCAGTTACGGGGATTCCTACGAGCAGTACTTC. Amino acid sequence: CASSVDPSYGDSYEQYF.

The chain recombines TRBV9 with TRBJ2-4; no definite D call. CDR1 is SGDLS, CDR2 YYNGEE, per germline. Trimming took off 4 bases at V and 6 bases at J, with 8 bases between the two ends. The CDR3 is 12 residues long. The DNA for the CDR3 is TGTGCCAGCAGCTCCAGCCCAAACATTCAGTACTTC. Amino acid sequence: CASSSSPNIQYF.

The chain recombines TRBV6-4 with TRBJ1-1; D remains unclear. V lost 0 bases and J lost 3, with 11 bases in between. The germline V gene encodes CDR1 MRHNA and CDR2 SNTAGT. The CDR3 is 15 amino acids. The DNA for the CDR3 is TGTGCCAGCAGTGACTCGAGCCGAGGTTACACTGAAGCTTTCTTT. This codes for CASSDSSRGYTEAFF.

V usage is TRBV4-1 and J usage is TRBJ1-6, with unresolved D. The V gene lost 1 base and the J gene lost 10 bases, with 23 bases spanning the gap. The CDR3 sequence is 18 residues long. In germline, CDR1 is MGHRA, CDR2 YSYEKL. The CDR3 protein is CASSQVSLSTPLWSPLHF. The CDR3, as DNA: TGCGCCAGCAGCCAAGTAAGCTTAAGCACCCCCTTATGGTCACCCCTCCACTTT.

This chain joins TRBV15 and TRBJ2-3, with D tentatively TRBD1 (5 bases). This CDR3 contains 18 residues. Trimming shortened V by 1 base and J by 2 bases, and 19 bases separated the two germline ends. The germline CDR1 and CDR2 sequences are LNHNV and YYDKDF (reference sequence). CDR3 in DNA: TGTGCCACCAGCAGAGTTGGGGCGTCTGTTCTTACCACAGATACGCAGTATTTT. Translating it yields CATSRVGASVLTTDTQYF.

The rearrangement uses TRBV27 and TRBJ2-2; tentative D call: TRBD2 (5 bases). Germline V lookup: CDR1 MNHEY, CDR2 SMNVEV (reference sequence). The CDR3 has 14 residues. Trimming stripped 6 bases from V and 5 bases from J, with 13 bases between. In DNA form, the CDR3 reads TGTGCCAGCAGCCCAGGACTCCTGACCGGGGAGCTGTTTTTT. Its translation: CASSPGLLTGELFF.

This clone was detected only a few times. This rearrangement joins TRBV27 to TRBJ2-7; D not certain. This CDR3 has 11 residues. Germline V gene data show CDR1 as MNHEY and CDR2 as SMNVEV (reference sequence). V was trimmed by 4 bases and J by 5 bases, leaving 6 bases between them. The CDR3 DNA reads as TGTGCCAGCAGTTCCCGGGACGAGCAGTACTTC. It encodes CASSSRDEQYF.

This chain joins TRBV4-3 and TRBJ2-6; TRBD2 is a possible D gene (5 bases). CDR3 size: 19 residues. Looked up from germline, CDR1 is LGHNA and CDR2 is YSLEER. V shed 0 bases and J shed 0 bases, with 15 bases lying between them. CDR3 DNA: TGCGCCAGCAGCCAAGAGAGGTTGGAGGCCTACTCTGGGGCCAACGTCCTGACTTTC. The encoded protein is CASSQERLEAYSGANVLTF.

This chain links TRBV9 with TRBJ2-3; no firm D call. V gave up 0 bases and J gave up 4 bases, with 3 bases separating them. Germline values: CDR1 SGDLS, CDR2 YYNGEE. The CDR3 has 12 amino acids. CDR3 bases: TGTGCCAGCAGCGTAGGCTCAGATACGCAGTATTTT. This translates into CASSVGSDTQYF. Combining the CDR3 with reference TRBV9 and TRBJ2-3 gives the whole variable domain DSGVTQTPKHLITATGQRVTLRCSPRSGDLSVYWYQQSLDQGLQFLIQYYNGEERAKGNILERFSAQQFPDLHSELNLSSLELGDSALYFCASSVGSDTQYFGPGTRLTVL.

The rearrangement joins TRBV7-9 to TRBJ2-7, with D unclear. The germline V gene has CDR1 SEHNR and CDR2 FQNEAQ (reference sequence). The CDR3 is 11 residues long. V was cut by 2 bases and J by 5 bases, with 4 bases left in between. The CDR3 DNA sequence: TGTGCCAGCAGCTTATTGGACGAGCAGTACTTC. Protein product: CASSLLDEQYF.

This rearrangement joins TRBV9 to TRBJ2-7; D is ambiguous. Per the germline V gene, CDR1 is SGDLS and CDR2 is YYNGEE. V was clipped by 4 bases and J by 0 bases, with 11 bases between them. This CDR3 is 14 amino acids long. CDR3 bases: TGTGCCAGCAGCCCCCGAATTGCCTCCTACGAGCAGTACTTC. Translating gives CASSPRIASYEQYF.

The chain uses TRBV19 and TRBJ2-3, with D maybe TRBD2 (5 bases). The germline CDR1 and CDR2 sequences are LNHDA and SQIVND (reference sequence). The V end was cut by 3 bases, the J end by 0 bases, with 13 bases between. The length of the CDR3 is 16 residues. CDR3 loop: CASSMWRAPSTDTQYF. The DNA for the CDR3 is TGTGCCAGTAGTATGTGGCGGGCTCCCAGCACAGATACGCAGTATTTT.

The rearrangement links TRBV9 to TRBJ2-1; 12 bases fit TRBD2. Germline CDR1 SGDLS, CDR2 YYNGEE. V was pared by 2 bases and J by 9 bases, with 3 bases of the junction left unmatched. This CDR3 spans 14 amino acids. The chain's CDR3 is CASSVASGRGEQFF. The CDR3 coding sequence is TGTGCCAGCAGCGTTGCTAGCGGGAGGGGTGAGCAGTTCTTC.

The chain has TRBV19 and TRBJ2-7; 10 bases agree with TRBD1. The CDR3 has 15 residues. Germline CDR1 reads LNHDA; CDR2 reads SQIVND (reference sequence). V shed 7 bases, J shed 2 bases, and the junction held 8 bases outside the gene matches. The CDR3 region has the DNA TGTGCCAGTAATGAAAAGGGACAGGGGACCTACGAGCAGTACTTC. Protein: CASNEKGQGTYEQYF.